The entry below gives a single T cell receptor (beta chain) sequence along with its context. Antigen unknown. This specimen belongs to a study of T cells after yellow fever vaccination. Study results and caveats: It was a weaker secondary response, yet one that peaked faster, at day 5 versus 15.

TCR cDNA was made by 5'RACE template switching, adding a universal primer site and UMIs. TCRdb passed the 5' RACE reads through MiXCR, listing each CDR3 protein once. Here the sample spans some 250,000 distinct CDR3 sequences, about 7% being singletons. Sequenced here: CD4+ T cells sorted from PBMCs, sampled 15 days after the yellow fever booster vaccination. The source of this sequence is a young man who received the YFV17D yellow fever vaccine.

CDR3 coding DNA: TGCAGTGCTAGGCCCGCGGGTGGGGGCCAACCCGTTAATGAGCAGTTCTTC. This gives the protein CSARPAGGGQPVNEQFF. V is TRBV20-1 and J is TRBJ2-1; D may be TRBD1 (6 bases). V shed 3 bases and J shed 7 bases, with 25 bases lying between them. The germline V gene has CDR1 DFQATT and CDR2 SNEGSKA (reference sequence). This CDR3 spans 17 amino acids.